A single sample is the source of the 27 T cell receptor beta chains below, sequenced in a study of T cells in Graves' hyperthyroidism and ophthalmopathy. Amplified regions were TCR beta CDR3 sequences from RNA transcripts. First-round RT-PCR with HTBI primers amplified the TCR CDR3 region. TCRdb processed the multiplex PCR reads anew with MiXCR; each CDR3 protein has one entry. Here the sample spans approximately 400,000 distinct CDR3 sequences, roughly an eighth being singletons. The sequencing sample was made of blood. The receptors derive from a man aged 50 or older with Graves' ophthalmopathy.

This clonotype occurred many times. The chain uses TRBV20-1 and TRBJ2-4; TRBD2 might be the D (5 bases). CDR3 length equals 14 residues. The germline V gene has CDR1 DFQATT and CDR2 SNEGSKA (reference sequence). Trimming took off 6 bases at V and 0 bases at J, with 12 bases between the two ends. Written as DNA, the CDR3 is TGCAGTGCCACCTTAGGACTAGCCAAAAACATTCAGTACTTC. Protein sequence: CSATLGLAKNIQYF.

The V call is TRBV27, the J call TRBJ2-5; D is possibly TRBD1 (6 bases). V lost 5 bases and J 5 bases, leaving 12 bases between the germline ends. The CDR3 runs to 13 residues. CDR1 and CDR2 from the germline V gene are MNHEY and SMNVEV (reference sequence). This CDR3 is CASSLDRLETQYF. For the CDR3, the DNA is TGTGCCAGCAGTCTTGACAGGTTGGAGACCCAGTACTTC.

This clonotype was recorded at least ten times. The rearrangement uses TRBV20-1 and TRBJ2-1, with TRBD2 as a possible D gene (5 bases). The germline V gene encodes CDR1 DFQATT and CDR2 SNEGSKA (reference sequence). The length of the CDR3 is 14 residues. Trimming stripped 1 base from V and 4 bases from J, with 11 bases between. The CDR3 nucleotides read TGCAGTGCTAGAGCCAGCGGCGTATACAATGAGCAGTTCTTC. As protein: CSARASGVYNEQFF.

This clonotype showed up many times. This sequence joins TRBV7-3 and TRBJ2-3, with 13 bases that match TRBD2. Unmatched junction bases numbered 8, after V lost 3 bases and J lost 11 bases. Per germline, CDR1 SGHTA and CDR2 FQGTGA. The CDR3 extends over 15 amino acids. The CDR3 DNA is TGTGCCAGCAGCTTGACGTGGACTAGCGGGAGTGAGCAGTATTTT. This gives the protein CASSLTWTSGSEQYF.

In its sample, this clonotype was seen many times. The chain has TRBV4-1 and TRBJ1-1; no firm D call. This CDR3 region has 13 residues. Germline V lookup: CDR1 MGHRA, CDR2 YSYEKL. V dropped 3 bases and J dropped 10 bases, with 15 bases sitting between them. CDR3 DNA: TGCGCCAGCAGCCAGCCCGGACGCGACGGAGCTTTCTTT. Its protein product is CASSQPGRDGAFF.

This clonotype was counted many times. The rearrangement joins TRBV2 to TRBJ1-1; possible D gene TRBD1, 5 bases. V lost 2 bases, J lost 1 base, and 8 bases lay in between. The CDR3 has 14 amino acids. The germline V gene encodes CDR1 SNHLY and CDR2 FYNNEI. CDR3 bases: TGTGCCAGCAGTGAACAAGGACAGAACACTGAAGCTTTCTTT. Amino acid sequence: CASSEQGQNTEAFF.

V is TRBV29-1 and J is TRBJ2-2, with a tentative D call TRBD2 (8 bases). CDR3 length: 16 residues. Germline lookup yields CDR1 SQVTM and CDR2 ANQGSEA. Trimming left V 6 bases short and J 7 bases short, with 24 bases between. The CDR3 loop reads CSVDRVGAGAGGELFF. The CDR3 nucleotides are TGCAGCGTCGACAGGGTGGGAGCGGGGGCGGGCGGGGAGCTGTTTTTT.

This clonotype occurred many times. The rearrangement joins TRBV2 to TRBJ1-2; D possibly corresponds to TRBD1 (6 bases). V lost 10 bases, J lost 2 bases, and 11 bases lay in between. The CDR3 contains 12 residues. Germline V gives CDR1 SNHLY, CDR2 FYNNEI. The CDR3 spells CAKKTGNYGYTF. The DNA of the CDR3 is TGTGCCAAGAAGACAGGCAACTATGGCTACACCTTC.

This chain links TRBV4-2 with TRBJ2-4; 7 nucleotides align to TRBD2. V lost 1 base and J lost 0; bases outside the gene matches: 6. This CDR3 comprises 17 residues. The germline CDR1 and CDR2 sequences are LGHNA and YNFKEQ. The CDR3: CASSQGGGSIAKNIQYF. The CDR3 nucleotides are TGTGCCAGCAGCCAAGGGGGAGGGAGTATAGCCAAAAACATTCAGTACTTC.

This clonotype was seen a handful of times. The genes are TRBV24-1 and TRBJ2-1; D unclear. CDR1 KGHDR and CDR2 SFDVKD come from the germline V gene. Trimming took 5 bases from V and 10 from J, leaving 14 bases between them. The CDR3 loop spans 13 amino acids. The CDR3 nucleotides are TGTGCCACCAGTGTAACTGGACCCCCCGAGCAGTTCTTC. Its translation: CATSVTGPPEQFF.

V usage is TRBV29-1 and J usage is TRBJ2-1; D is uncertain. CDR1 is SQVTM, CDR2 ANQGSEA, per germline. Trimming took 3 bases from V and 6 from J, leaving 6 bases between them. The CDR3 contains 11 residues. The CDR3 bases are TGCAGCGTTGACACTGGCAATGAGCAGTTCTTC. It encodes CSVDTGNEQFF.

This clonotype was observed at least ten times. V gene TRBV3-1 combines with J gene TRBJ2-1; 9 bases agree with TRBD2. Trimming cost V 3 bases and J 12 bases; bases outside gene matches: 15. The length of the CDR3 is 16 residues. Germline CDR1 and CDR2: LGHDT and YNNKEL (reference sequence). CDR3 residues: CASSQASSGRTGRQFF. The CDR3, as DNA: TGTGCCAGCAGCCAGGCATCCAGCGGGAGGACTGGAAGGCAGTTCTTC.

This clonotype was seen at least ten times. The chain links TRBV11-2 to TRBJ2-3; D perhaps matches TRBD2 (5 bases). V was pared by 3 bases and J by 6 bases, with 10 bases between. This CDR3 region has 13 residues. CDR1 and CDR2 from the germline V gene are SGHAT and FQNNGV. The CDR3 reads CASSLTGLDTQYF. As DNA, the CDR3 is TGTGCCAGCAGCTTGACTGGACTGGATACGCAGTATTTT. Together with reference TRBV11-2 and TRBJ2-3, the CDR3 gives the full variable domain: EAGVAQSPRYKIIEKRQSVAFWCNPISGHATLYWYQQILGQGPKLLIQFQNNGVVDDSQLPKDRFSAERLKGVDSTLKIQPAKLEDSAVYLCASSLTGLDTQYFGPGTRLTVL.

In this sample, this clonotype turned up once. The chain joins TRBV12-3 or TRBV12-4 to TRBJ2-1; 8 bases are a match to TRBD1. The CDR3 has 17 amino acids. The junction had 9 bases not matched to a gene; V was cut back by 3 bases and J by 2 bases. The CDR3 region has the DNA TGTGCCAGCAGTTTGTGGATCGGACAGGGTACCTACAATGAGCAGTTCTTC. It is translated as CASSLWIGQGTYNEQFF.

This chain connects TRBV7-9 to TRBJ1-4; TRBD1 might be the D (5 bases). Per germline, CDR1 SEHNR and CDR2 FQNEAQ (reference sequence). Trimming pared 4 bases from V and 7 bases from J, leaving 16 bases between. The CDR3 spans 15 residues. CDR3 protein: CASSSTEGTPEKLFF. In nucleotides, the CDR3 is TGTGCCAGCAGCTCGACAGAAGGTACCCCTGAAAAACTGTTTTTT.

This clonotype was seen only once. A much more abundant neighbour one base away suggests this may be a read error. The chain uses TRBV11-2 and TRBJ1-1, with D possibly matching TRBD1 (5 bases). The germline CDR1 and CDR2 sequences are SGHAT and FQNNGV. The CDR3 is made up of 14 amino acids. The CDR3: CASNLDPGTTEAFF. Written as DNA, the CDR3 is TGTGCCAGCAACTTAGATCCAGGGACCACTGAAGCTTTCTTT.

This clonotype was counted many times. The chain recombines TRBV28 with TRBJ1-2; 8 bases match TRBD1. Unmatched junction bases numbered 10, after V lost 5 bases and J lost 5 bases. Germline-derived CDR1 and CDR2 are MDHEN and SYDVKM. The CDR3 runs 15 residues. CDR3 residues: CASSPGTGGSYGYTF. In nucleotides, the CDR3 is TGTGCCAGCAGTCCCGGGACAGGAGGTTCGTATGGCTACACCTTC.

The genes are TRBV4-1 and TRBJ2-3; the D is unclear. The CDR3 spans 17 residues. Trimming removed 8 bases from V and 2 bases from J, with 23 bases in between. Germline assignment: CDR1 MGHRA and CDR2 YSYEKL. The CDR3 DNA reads TGCGCCAGCTCCACAACCCGCTCCCCAACAGACACAGATACGCAGTATTTT. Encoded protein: CASSTTRSPTDTDTQYF.

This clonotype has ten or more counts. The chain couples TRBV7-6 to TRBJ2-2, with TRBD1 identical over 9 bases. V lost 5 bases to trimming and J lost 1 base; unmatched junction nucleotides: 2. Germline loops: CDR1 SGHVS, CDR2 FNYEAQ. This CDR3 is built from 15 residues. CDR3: CASSQGQGNTGELFF. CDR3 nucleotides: TGTGCCAGCAGCCAGGGACAGGGGAACACCGGGGAGCTGTTTTTT.

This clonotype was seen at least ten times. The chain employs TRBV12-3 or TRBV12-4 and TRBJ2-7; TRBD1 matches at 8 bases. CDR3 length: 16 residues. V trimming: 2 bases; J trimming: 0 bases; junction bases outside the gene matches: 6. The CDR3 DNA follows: TGTGCCAGCAGTTTATTGGGACAGGTCAGCTCCTACGAGCAGTACTTC. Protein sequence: CASSLLGQVSSYEQYF.

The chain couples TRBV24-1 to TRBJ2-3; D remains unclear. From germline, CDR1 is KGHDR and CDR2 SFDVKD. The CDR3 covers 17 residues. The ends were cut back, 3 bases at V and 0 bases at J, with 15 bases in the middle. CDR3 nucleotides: TGTGCCACCAGTGATCCCATGGATCTCCAAAGCACAGATACGCAGTATTTT. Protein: CATSDPMDLQSTDTQYF.

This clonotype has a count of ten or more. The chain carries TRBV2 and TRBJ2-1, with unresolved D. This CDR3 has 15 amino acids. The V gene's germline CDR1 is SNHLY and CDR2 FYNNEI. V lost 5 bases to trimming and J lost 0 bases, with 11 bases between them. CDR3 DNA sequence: TGTGCCAGCAGTCTGGATGTGAGCTCCTACAATGAGCAGTTCTTC. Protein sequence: CASSLDVSSYNEQFF.

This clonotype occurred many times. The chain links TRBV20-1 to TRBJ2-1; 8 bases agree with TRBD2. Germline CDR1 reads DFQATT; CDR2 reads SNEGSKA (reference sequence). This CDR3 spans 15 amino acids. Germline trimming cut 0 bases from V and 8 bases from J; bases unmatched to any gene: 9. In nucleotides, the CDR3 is TGCAGTGCTAGAGATTTTGGGACTAGGATTGATGAGCAGTTCTTC. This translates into CSARDFGTRIDEQFF.

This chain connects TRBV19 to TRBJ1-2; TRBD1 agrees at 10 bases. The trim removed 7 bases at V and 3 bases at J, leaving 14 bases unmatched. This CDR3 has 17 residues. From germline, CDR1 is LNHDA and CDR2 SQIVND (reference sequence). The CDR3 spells CASTGIETGGFYYGYTF. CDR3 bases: TGTGCCAGTACGGGGATCGAGACAGGGGGCTTTTACTATGGCTACACCTTC.

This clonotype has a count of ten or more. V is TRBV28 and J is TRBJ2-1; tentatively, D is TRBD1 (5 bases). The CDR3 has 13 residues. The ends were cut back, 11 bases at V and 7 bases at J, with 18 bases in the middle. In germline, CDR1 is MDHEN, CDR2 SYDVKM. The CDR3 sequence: CASGQGFGNEQFF. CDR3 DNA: TGTGCCTCCGGGCAGGGATTTGGTAATGAGCAGTTCTTC.

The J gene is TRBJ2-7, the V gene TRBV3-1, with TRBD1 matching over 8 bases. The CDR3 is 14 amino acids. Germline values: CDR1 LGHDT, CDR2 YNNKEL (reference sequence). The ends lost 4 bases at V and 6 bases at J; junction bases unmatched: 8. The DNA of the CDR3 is TGTGCCAGCAGCCCTGGACAGGGTGAGGCCGAGCAGTACTTC. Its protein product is CASSPGQGEAEQYF.

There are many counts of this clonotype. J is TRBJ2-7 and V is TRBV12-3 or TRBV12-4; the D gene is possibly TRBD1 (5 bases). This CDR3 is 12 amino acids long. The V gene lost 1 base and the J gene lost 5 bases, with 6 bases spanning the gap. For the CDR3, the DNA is TGTGCCAGCAGTTTAGTAGGGGACGAGCAGTACTTC. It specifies CASSLVGDEQYF.